A single sample gave rise to the 19 T cell receptor beta chains below, sequenced in a study of technical replicates of blood from a handful of donors. TCRdb's copy holds only in-frame clones and misses some; the assay was immunoSEQ multiplex PCR. The sample consists of about 62,000 clones, roughly 98% of them appearing once. Specimen: T cells isolated from PBMCs. The receptors were gathered from a human donor in good health.

The chain is built from TRBV5-1 and TRBJ2-1, with 14 bases aligning to TRBD2. The germline V gene has CDR1 SGHRS and CDR2 YFSETQ. V trimming: 5 bases; J trimming: 6 bases; junction bases outside the gene matches: 7. The CDR3 covers 16 residues. The CDR3 here is CASSSGLAGGSNEQFF. The CDR3 nucleotides are TGCGCCAGCAGTTCCGGACTAGCGGGGGGCAGCAATGAGCAGTTCTTC. The complete variable domain, with remaining parts taken from reference TRBV5-1 and TRBJ2-1, reads KAGVTQTPRYLIKTRGQQVTLSCSPISGHRSVSWYQQTPGQGLQFLFEYFSETQRNKGNFPGRFSGRQFSNSRSEMNVSTLELGDSALYLCASSSGLAGGSNEQFFGPGTRLTVL.

This sequence joins TRBV11-1 and TRBJ2-7; 11 bases line up with TRBD1. J was trimmed by 0 bases and V by 7 bases; bases with no gene match: 8. The CDR3 is 16 residues long. Looked up from germline, CDR1 is SGHAT and CDR2 is FQDESV (reference sequence). The CDR3, as DNA: TGTGCCAGCACCAATCCCGGGACAGGGGGCTCCTACGAGCAGTACTTC. Its translation is CASTNPGTGGSYEQYF.

V usage is TRBV18 and J usage is TRBJ2-7; 10 bases map to TRBD2. Germline assignment: CDR1 KGHSH and CDR2 LQKENI. This CDR3 is 16 amino acids long. V shed 2 bases, J shed 2 bases, and the junction held 6 bases outside the gene matches. The CDR3 DNA is TGTGCCAGCTCACCATCGGTAGCGGGAGGCACCTACGAGCAGTACTTC. Translating gives CASSPSVAGGTYEQYF.

The chain joins TRBV5-6 to TRBJ2-2; D may be TRBD1 (6 bases). The V end lost 0 bases, the J end lost 5 bases, and 11 bases lay between the germline ends. The length of the CDR3 is 15 residues. Germline CDR1 is SGHDT and CDR2 is YYEEEE. The CDR3 sequence: CASSLGGQYTGELFF. The CDR3 nucleotides are TGTGCCAGCAGCTTGGGGGGACAATATACCGGGGAGCTGTTTTTT.

This clone was counted a single time. The chain links TRBV18 to TRBJ1-5, with TRBD1 matching over 7 bases. Germline lookup yields CDR1 KGHSH and CDR2 LQKENI. The CDR3 consists of 14 residues. Trimming removed 4 bases from V and 5 bases from J; junction bases left unmatched: 5. The chain's CDR3 is CASSRGTEHQPQHF. The DNA for the CDR3 is TGTGCCAGCTCACGAGGGACAGAGCATCAGCCCCAGCATTTT.

The chain has TRBV5-1 and TRBJ1-4; tentatively, D is TRBD1 (5 bases). CDR1 is SGHRS, CDR2 YFSETQ, per germline. V was shortened by 3 bases and J by 6 bases, with 12 bases between the two germline ends. There are 14 residues in the CDR3. This CDR3 reads CASSWGGMDEKLFF. CDR3 bases: TGCGCCAGCAGCTGGGGGGGGATGGATGAAAAACTGTTTTTT.

The V call is TRBV4-1, the J call TRBJ2-5; D might be TRBD2 (6 bases). Germline CDR1 MGHRA, CDR2 YSYEKL. The CDR3 is 17 amino acids. V lost 4 bases and J 0 bases, leaving 18 bases between the germline ends. The CDR3 region has the DNA TGCGCCAGCAGCCGCTCAGGGTGGGGACTGTACCAAGAGACCCAGTACTTC. This gives the protein CASSRSGWGLYQETQYF.

The chain uses TRBV29-1 and TRBJ1-2; weak D call: TRBD1 (5 bases). This CDR3 contains 12 residues. V was shortened by 4 bases and J by 8 bases, with 14 bases between the two germline ends. Germline CDR1 and CDR2: SQVTM and ANQGSEA. The CDR3 nucleotides read TGCAGCGTTGTTGACAGACCCAACGGCTACACCTTC. This gives the protein CSVVDRPNGYTF.

This chain links TRBV20-1 with TRBJ2-1; unclear D gene. Trimming cost V 5 bases and J 10 bases, with 12 bases left between them. The CDR3 has 11 residues. CDR1 is DFQATT and CDR2 is SNEGSKA in the germline V gene (reference sequence). In DNA form, the CDR3 reads TGCAGTGCTCTCACTGGTCTAGAGCAGTTCTTC. It translates to CSALTGLEQFF.

This clone was detected only once. The CDR3, as DNA: TGTGCCAGCAGCTTGGGGGCGGGGTCGGCCACTGAAGCTTTCTTT. Amino acids: CASSLGAGSATEAFF. This chain links TRBV5-4 with TRBJ1-1; D uncertain. The CDR3 spans 15 residues. CDR1 and CDR2 (germline): SGHNT, YYREEE (reference sequence). V was cut by 0 bases and J by 4 bases, with 13 bases left in between.

V is TRBV29-1 and J is TRBJ2-5, with 7 bases fitting TRBD2. With 4 bases clipped from V and 2 bases from J, the junction kept 7 bases outside the gene matches. This CDR3 contains 14 residues. Germline V gene sequence: CDR1 SQVTM, CDR2 ANQGSEA. The CDR3 protein is CSVAGTTLQETQYF. The CDR3 nucleotides are TGCAGCGTTGCTGGGACTACCCTTCAAGAGACCCAGTACTTC. Drawing the rest from reference TRBV29-1 and TRBJ2-5, the complete variable domain is SAVISQKPSRDICQRGTSLTIQCQVDSQVTMMFWYRQQPGQSLTLIATANQGSEATYESGFVIDKFPISRPNLTFSTLTVSNMSPEDSSIYLCSVAGTTLQETQYFGPGTRLLVL.

The gene calls are TRBV4-1 and TRBJ1-4; D gene ambiguous. The CDR3 runs 17 residues. V lost 1 base and J 8 bases, leaving 20 bases between the germline ends. Germline CDR1 and CDR2: MGHRA and YSYEKL. CDR3 loop: CASSQVSLGFLREKLFF. For the CDR3, the DNA is TGCGCCAGCAGCCAAGTCTCTTTAGGCTTTCTGAGGGAAAAACTGTTTTTT.

This sequence joins TRBV9 and TRBJ2-2; D uncertain. Germline V CDR1 and CDR2: SGDLS, YYNGEE. This CDR3 spans 12 amino acids. V lost 6 bases and J 4 bases, leaving 7 bases between the germline ends. This chain's CDR3 is CASTKSTGELFF. DNA for the CDR3: TGTGCCAGCACCAAGAGCACCGGGGAGCTGTTTTTT.

CDR3 nucleotide sequence: TGTGCTAGTGGCAAGCTATCCGGGGGACCAAACACCGGGGAGCTGTTTTTT. It codes for CASGKLSGGPNTGELFF. V and J are TRBV12-5 and TRBJ2-2, with D possibly matching TRBD2 (6 bases). The ends were cut back, 6 bases at V and 2 bases at J, with 19 bases in the middle. This CDR3 comprises 17 residues. The germline V gene encodes CDR1 LGHNT and CDR2 FRNRAP.

This chain joins TRBV19 and TRBJ2-1; D unresolved. The CDR3 runs 14 residues. CDR1 and CDR2 from the germline V gene are LNHDA and SQIVND (reference sequence). V was shortened by 0 bases and J by 1 base, with 4 bases between the two germline ends. In DNA, the CDR3 is TGTGCCAGTAGTATAGATTCATCCTACAATGAGCAGTTCTTC. Amino acid sequence: CASSIDSSYNEQFF.

This chain joins TRBV5-6 and TRBJ2-5, with 9 bases fitting TRBD2. With V trimmed by 4 bases and J by 5 bases, 15 bases remained unmatched. The CDR3 contains 17 residues. The germline V gene has CDR1 SGHDT and CDR2 YYEEEE. As DNA, the CDR3 is TGTGCCAGCAGCACGGGGAGACTAGCGGTTCGAGAGGAGACCCAGTACTTC. Translated: CASSTGRLAVREETQYF.

V and J are TRBV27 and TRBJ1-5; TRBD1 aligns across 7 bases. J lost 0 bases, V lost 3 bases, and 2 bases had no gene match. Germline V CDR1 and CDR2: MNHEY, SMNVEV (reference sequence). The CDR3 contains 15 residues. CDR3 sequence: CASSLGQHSNQPQHF. As DNA, the CDR3 is TGTGCCAGCAGTTTGGGACAGCATAGCAATCAGCCCCAGCATTTT.

This chain uses TRBV5-4 with TRBJ2-7; TRBD2 matches 12 bases. CDR3 size: 15 residues. V lost 4 bases and J lost 4; bases outside the gene matches: 6. Germline V gene data show CDR1 as SGHNT and CDR2 as YYREEE (reference sequence). The CDR3 DNA reads as TGTGCCAGCAGCCGACTAGCGGGAGTGGGTTACGAGCAGTACTTC. Protein product: CASSRLAGVGYEQYF.

The V call is TRBV29-1, the J call TRBJ2-1; possibly TRBD2 for D (5 bases). Trimming removed 5 bases from V and 7 bases from J, with 21 bases in between. Germline assignment: CDR1 SQVTM and CDR2 ANQGSEA. The length of the CDR3 is 15 residues. The CDR3 reads CSVFQVEVLGNEQFF. CDR3 DNA: TGCAGCGTTTTCCAGGTGGAGGTATTGGGGAATGAGCAGTTCTTC.